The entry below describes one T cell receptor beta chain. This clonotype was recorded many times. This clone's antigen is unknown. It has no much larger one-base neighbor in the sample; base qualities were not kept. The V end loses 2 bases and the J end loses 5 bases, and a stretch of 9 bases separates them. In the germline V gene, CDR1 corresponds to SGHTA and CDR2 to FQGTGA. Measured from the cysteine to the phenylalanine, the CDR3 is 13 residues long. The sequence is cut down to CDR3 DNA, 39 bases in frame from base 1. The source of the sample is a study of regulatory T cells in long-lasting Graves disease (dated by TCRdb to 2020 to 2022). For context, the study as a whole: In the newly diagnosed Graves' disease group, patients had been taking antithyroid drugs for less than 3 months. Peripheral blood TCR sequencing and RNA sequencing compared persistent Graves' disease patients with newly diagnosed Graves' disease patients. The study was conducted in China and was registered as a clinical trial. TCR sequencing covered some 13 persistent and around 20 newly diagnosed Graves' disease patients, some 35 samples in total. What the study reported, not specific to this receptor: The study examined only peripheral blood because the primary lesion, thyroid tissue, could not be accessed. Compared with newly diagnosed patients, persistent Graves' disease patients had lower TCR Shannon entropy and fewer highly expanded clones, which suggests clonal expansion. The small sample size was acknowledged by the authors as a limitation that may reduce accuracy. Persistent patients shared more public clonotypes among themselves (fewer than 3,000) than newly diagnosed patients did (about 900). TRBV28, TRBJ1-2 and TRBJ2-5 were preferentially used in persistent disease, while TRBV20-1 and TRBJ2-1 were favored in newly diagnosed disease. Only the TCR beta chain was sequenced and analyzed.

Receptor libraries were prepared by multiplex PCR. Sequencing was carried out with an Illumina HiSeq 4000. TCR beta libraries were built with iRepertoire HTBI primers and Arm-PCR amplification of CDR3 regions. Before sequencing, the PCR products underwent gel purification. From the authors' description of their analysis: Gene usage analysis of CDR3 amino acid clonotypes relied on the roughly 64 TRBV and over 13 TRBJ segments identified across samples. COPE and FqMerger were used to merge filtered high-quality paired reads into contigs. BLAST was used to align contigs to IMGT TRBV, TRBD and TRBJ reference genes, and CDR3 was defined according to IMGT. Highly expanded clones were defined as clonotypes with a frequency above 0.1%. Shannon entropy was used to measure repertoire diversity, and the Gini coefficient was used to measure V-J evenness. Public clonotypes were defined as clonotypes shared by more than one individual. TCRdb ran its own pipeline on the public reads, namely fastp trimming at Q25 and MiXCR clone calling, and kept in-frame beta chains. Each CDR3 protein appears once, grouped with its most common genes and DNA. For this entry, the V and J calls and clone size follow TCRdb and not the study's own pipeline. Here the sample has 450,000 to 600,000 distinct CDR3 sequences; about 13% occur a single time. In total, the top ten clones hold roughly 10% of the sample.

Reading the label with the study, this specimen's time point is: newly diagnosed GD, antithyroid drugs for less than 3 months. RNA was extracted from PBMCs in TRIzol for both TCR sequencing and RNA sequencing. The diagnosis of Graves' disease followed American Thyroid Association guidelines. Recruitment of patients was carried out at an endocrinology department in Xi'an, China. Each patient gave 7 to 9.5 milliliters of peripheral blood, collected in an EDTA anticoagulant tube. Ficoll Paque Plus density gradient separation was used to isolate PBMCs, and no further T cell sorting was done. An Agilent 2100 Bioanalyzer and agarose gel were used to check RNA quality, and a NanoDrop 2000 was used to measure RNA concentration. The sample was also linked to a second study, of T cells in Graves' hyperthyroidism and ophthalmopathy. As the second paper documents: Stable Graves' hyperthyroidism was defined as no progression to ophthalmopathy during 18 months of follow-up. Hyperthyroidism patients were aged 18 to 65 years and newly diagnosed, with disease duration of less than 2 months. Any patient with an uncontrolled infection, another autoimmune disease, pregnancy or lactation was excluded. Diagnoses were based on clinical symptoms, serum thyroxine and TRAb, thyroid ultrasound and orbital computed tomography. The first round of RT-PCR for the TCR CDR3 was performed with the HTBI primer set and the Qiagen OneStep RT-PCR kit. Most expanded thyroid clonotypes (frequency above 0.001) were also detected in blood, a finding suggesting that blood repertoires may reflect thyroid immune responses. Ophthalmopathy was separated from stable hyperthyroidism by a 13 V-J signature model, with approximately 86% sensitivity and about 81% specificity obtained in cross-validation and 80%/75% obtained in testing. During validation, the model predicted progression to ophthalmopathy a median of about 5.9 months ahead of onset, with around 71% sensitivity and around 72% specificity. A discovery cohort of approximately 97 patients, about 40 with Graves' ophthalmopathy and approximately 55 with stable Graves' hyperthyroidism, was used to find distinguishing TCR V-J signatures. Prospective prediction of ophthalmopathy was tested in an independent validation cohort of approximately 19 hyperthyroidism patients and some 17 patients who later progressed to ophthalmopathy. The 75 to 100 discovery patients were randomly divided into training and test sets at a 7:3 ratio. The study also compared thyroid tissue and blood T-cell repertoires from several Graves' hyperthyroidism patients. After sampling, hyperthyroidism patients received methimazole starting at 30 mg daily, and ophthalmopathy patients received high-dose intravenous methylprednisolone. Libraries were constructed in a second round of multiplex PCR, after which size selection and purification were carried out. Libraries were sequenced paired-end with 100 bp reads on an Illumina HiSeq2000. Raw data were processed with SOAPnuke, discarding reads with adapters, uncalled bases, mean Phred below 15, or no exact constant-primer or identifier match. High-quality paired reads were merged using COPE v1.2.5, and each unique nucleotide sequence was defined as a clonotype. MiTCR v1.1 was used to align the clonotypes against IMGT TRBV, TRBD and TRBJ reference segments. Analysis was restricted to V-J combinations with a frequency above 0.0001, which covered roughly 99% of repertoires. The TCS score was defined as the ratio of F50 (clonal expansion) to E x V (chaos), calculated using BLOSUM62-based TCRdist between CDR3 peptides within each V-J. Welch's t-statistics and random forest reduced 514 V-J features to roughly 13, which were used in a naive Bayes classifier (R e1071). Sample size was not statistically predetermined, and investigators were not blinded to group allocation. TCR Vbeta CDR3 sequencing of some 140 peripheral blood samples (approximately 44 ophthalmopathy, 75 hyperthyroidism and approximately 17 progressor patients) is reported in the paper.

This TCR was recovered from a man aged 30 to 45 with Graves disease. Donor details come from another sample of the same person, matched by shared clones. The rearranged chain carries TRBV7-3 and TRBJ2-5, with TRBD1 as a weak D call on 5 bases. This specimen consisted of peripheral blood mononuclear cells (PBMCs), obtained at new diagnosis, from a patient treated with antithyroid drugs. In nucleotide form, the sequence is TGTGCCAGCAGCTTATCCAGGGATGAGACCCAGTACTTC. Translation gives CASSLSRDETQYF.